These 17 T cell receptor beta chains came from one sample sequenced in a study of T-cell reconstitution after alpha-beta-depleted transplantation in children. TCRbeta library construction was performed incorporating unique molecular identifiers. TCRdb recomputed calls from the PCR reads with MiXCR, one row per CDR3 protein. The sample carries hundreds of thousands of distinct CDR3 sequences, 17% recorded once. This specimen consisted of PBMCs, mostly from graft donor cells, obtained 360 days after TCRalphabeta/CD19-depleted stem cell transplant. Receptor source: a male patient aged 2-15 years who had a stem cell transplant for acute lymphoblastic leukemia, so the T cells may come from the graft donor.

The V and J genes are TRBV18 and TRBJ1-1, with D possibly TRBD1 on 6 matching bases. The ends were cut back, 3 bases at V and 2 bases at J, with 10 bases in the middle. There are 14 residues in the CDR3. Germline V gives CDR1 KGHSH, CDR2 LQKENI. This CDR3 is CASSPDSVNTEAFF. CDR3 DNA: TGTGCCAGCTCACCGGACAGCGTAAACACTGAAGCTTTCTTT.

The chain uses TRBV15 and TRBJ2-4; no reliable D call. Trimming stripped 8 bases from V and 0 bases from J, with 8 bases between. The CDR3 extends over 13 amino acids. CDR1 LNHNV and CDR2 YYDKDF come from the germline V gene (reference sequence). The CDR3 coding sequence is TGTGCCACCCTAGACACAGCCAAAAACATTCAGTACTTC. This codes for CATLDTAKNIQYF.

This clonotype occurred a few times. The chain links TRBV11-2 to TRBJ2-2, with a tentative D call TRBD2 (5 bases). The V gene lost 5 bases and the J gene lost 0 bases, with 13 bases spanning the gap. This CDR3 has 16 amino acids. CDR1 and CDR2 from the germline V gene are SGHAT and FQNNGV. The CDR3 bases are TGTGCCAGCAGCCAAAGCGGTAGTTCGAACACCGGGGAGCTGTTTTTT. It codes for CASSQSGSSNTGELFF.

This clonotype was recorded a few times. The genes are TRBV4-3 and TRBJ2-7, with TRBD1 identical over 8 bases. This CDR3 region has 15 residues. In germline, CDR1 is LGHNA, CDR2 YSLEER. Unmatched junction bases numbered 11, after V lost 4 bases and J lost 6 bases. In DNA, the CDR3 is TGCGCCAGCAGCCCCGGGCAGGGGGCCTCGTCCGAGCAGTACTTC. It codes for CASSPGQGASSEQYF.

DNA of the CDR3: TGCAGTGCTAGGGGCCGGGGGCCAGGAAACACCATATATTTT. This gives the protein CSARGRGPGNTIYF. V and J are TRBV20-1 and TRBJ1-3; the D gene is possibly TRBD1 (6 bases). V lost 3 bases, J lost 4 bases, and 13 bases lay in between. The V gene's germline CDR1 is DFQATT and CDR2 SNEGSKA (reference sequence). The CDR3 spans 14 residues.

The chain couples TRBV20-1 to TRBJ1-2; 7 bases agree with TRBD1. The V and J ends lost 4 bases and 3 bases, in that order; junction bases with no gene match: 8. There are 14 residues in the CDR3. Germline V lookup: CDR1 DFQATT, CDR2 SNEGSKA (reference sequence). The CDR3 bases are TGCAGTGCTATTCTACAGGGGAGTGACTATGGCTACACCTTC. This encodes CSAILQGSDYGYTF.

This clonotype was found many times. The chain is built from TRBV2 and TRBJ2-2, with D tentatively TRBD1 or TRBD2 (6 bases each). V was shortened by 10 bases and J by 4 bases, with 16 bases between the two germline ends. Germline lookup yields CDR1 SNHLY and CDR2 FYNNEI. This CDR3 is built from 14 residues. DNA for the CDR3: TGTGCCAAAGGGGGGCCCCACATCACCGGGGAGCTGTTTTTT. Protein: CAKGGPHITGELFF.

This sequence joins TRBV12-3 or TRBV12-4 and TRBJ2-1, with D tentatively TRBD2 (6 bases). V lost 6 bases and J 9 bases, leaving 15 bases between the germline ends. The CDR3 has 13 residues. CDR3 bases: TGTGCCAGCAGCCCCCGACTAGTGGCTGAGCAGTTCTTC. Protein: CASSPRLVAEQFF.

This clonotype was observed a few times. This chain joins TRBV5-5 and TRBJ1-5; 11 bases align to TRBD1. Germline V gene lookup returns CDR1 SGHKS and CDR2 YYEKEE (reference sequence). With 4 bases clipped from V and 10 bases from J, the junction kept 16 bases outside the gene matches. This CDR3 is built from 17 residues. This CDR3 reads CASSLLTGQGATFPQHF. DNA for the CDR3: TGTGCCAGCAGCCTACTGACCGGACAGGGGGCCACTTTCCCCCAGCATTTT.

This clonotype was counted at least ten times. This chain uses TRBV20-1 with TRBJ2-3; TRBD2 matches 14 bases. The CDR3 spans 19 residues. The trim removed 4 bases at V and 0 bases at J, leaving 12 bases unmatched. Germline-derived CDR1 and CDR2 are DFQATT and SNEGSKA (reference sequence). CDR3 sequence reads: CSANPTSGGAYASTDTQYF. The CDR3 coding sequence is TGCAGTGCTAACCCGACTAGCGGGGGGGCCTACGCTAGCACAGATACGCAGTATTTT.

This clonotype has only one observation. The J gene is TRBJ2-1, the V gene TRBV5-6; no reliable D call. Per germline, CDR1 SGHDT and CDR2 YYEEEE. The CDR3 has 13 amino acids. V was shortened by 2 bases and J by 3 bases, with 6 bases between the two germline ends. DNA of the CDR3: TGTGCCAGCAGCTTTACAGTCTACAATGAGCAGTTCTTC. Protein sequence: CASSFTVYNEQFF.

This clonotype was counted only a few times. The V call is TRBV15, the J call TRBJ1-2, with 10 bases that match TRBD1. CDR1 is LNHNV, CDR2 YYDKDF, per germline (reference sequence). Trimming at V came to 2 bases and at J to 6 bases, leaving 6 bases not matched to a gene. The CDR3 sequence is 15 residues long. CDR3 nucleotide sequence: TGTGCCACCAGCAGATCCGGGACAGGGGAGGATGGCTACACCTTC. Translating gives CATSRSGTGEDGYTF.

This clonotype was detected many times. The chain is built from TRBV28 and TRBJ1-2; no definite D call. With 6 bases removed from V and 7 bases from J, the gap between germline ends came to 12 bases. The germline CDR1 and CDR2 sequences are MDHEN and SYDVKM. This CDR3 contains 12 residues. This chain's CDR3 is CASSDSRFGYTF. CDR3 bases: TGTGCCAGCAGCGATTCTCGATTTGGCTACACCTTC.

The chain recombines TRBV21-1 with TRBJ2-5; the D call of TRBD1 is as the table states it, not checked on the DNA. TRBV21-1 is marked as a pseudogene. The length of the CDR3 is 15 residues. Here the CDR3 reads CASSKHREVGETQYF. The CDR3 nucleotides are TGTGCCAGCAGCAAACACAGGGAGGTAGGAGAGACCCAGTACTTC.

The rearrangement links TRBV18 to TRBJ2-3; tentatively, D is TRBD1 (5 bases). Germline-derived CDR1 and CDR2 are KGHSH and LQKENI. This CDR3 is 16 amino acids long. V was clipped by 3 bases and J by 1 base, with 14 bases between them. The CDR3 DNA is TGTGCCAGCTCACCGTTCAGAACGACAGGCACAGATACGCAGTATTTT. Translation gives CASSPFRTTGTDTQYF. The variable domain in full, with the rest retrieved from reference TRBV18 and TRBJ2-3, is NAGVMQNPRHLVRRRGQEARLRCSPMKGHSHVYWYRQLPEEGLKFMVYLQKENIIDESGMPKERFSAEFPKEGPSILRIQQVVRGDSAAYFCASSPFRTTGTDTQYFGPGTRLTVL.

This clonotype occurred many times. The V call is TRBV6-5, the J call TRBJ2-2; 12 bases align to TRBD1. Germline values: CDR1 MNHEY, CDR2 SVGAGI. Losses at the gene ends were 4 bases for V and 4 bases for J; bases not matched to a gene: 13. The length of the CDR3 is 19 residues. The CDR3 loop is CASSSVPGQGALGTGELFF. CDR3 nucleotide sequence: TGTGCCAGCAGTTCCGTCCCGGGACAGGGGGCTCTCGGCACCGGGGAGCTGTTTTTT.

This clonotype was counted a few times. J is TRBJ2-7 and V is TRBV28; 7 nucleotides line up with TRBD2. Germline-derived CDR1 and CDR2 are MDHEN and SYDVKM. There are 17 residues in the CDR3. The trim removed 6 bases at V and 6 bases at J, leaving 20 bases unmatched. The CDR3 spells CASSGRSFWIPYSEQYF. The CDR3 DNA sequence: TGTGCCAGCAGCGGGAGGTCCTTTTGGATTCCTTATAGCGAGCAGTACTTC.